This TCR beta chain was documented in a study of CD8 T cells in Susac syndrome. Germline V CDR1 and CDR2: LNHNV, YYDKDF (reference sequence). The J segment lost 1 base and the V segment lost 10 bases, leaving 7 bases of the junction unmatched. The CDR3 consists of 14 residues. CD8+ and CD4+ blood T cells underwent TCR beta sequencing. Purification of the CD8+ and CD4+ T cells relied on negative isolation, and TEMRA cells underwent FACS enrichment. The RNA input was roughly 0.45 to 1 ug, and it was reverse transcribed with random hexamers. Amplification of TCR beta CDR3 by immunoSEQ multiplex PCR spanned 54 Vbeta and 13 Jbeta. TCRdb passed the immunoSEQ multiplex PCR reads through MiXCR, listing each CDR3 protein once. Of around 160,000 distinct CDR3 sequences detected, approximately 94% appear once; the ten largest clones hold about 0.089%.

The sequence came from a human donor with multiple sclerosis. The chain uses TRBV15 and TRBJ1-5; 7 bases map to TRBD1. Input material: CD4+ T cells from PBMCs. CDR3 loop: CAIGLQGSNQPQHF. The CDR3 DNA reads as TGTGCCATCGGGTTACAGGGGAGCAATCAGCCCCAGCATTTT.